This T cell receptor beta chain was observed in a study of OX40 agonist ivuxolimab in advanced cancers. Regarding the study as a whole: CD8+ T cells (on average) carried more expanded clones than CD4+ T cells. Within 6 weeks, CD4+ and CD8+ blood T cells expanded clonally at 0.1 to 3.0 mg/kg. Several nonresponders also turned out to have low normalized T-cell clonal expansion.

Between the trimmed V and J ends, which lost 1 base and 6 bases, there was a span of 13 bases. CDR1 is SGHRS and CDR2 is YFSETQ in the germline V gene. The CDR3 has 14 residues. The table came from immunoSEQ multiplex PCR; TCRdb's copy has only in-frame clones and leaves some out. The repertoire has some 100,000 clones, 94% of them found once; the top ten carry 2% to 3%. Concerning this clone itself: Antigen specificity is unknown.

The starting material was CD4+ or CD8+ T cells sorted from blood, obtained in a trial of the OX40 agonist ivuxolimab. The V gene is TRBV5-1, the J gene TRBJ1-2; no firm D call. The sequence was obtained from an adult with an advanced solid tumor such as melanoma, head and neck, liver or kidney cancer. The CDR3 bases are TGCGCCAGCAGCTTGACCGGGGATCCCGATGGCTACACCTTC. Translation: CASSLTGDPDGYTF.